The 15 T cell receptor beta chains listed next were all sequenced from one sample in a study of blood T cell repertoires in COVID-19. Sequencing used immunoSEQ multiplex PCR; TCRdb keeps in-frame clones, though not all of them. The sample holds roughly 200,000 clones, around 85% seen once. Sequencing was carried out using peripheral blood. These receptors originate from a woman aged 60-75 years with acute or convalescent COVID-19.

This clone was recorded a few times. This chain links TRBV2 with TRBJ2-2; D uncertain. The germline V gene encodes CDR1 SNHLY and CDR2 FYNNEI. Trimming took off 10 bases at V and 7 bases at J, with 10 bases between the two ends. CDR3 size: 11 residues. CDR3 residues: CATQLGGELFF. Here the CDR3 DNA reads TGTGCCACACAGTTGGGCGGGGAGCTGTTTTTT.

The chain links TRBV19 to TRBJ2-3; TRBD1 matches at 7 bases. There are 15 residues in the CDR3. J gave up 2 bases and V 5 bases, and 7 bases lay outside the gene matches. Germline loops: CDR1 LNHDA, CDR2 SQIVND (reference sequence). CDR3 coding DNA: TGTGCCAGTAGTTCCGACAGGGTGGTCACAGATACGCAGTATTTT. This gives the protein CASSSDRVVTDTQYF.

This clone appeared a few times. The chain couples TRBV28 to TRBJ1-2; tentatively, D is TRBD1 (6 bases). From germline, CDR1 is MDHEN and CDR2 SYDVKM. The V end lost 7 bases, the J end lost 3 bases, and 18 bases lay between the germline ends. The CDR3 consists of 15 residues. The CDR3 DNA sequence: TGTGCCAGCAACTCCTTCGGGGACATCTACTATGGCTACACCTTC. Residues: CASNSFGDIYYGYTF.

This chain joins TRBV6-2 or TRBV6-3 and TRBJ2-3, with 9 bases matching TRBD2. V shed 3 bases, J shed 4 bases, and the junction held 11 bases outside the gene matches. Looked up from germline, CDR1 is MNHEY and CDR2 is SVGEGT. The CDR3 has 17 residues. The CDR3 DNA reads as TGTGCCAGCAGTTATCGTCGAGCGGGAGGAGGCGCAGATACGCAGTATTTT. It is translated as CASSYRRAGGGADTQYF.

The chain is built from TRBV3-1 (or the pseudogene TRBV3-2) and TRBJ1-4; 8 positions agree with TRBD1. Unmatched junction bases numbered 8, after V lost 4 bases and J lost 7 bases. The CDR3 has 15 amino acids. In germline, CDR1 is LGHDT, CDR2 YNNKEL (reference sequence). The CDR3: CASSPSGGGFEKLFF. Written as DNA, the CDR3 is TGTGCCAGCAGCCCGTCAGGGGGCGGATTTGAAAAACTGTTTTTT.

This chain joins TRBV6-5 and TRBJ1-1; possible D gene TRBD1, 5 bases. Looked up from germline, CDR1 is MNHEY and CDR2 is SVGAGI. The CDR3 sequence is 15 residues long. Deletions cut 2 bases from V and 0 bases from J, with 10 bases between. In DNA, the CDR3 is TGTGCCAGCAGTTACAGGGGCCCCATGAACACTGAAGCTTTCTTT. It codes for CASSYRGPMNTEAFF.

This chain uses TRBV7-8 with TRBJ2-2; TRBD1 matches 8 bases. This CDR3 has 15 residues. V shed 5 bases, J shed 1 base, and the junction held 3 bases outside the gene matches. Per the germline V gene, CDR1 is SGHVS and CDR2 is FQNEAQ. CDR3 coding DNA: TGTGCCAGCAGCCGCGGACAGGGGAACACCGGGGAGCTGTTTTTT. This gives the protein CASSRGQGNTGELFF.

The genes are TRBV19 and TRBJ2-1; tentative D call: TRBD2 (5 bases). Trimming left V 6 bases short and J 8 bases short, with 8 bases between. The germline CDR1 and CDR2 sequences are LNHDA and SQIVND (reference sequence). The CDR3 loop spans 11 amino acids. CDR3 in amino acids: CASSNSDEQFF. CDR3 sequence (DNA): TGTGCCAGTAGCAATAGCGATGAGCAGTTCTTC. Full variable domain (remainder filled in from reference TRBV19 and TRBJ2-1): DGGITQSPKYLFRKEGQNVTLSCEQNLNHDAMYWYRQDPGQGLRLIYYSQIVNDFQKGDIAEGYSVSREKKESFPLTVTSAQKNPTAFYLCASSNSDEQFFGPGTRLTVL.

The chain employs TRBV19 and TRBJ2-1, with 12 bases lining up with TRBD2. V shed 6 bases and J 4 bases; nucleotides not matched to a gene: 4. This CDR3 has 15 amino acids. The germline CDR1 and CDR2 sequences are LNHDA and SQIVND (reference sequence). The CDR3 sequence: CASSKLAGGYNEQFF. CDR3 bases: TGTGCCAGTAGCAAACTAGCGGGAGGTTACAATGAGCAGTTCTTC.

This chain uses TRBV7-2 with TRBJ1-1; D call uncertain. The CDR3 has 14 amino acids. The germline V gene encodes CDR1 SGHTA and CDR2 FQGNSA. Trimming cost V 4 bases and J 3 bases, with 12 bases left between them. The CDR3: CASSSISGDTEAFF. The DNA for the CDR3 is TGTGCCAGCAGCTCCATATCGGGAGACACTGAAGCTTTCTTT.

The CDR3 here is CASSLLKREPDTQYF. CDR3 sequence (DNA): TGTGCCAGCTCACTTCTCAAGCGGGAGCCAGATACGCAGTATTTT. The genes are TRBV18 and TRBJ2-3; 8 positions agree with TRBD2. V was clipped by 4 bases and J by 4 bases; unmatched bases: 7. The CDR3 loop spans 15 amino acids. CDR1 is KGHSH, CDR2 LQKENI, per germline.

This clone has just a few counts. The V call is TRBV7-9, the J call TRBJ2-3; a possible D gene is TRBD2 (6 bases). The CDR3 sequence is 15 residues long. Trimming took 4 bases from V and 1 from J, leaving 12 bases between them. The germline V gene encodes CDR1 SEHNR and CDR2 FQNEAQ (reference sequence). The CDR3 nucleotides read TGTGCCAGCAGCTCAGCGGGCTACCGCACAGATACGCAGTATTTT. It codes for CASSSAGYRTDTQYF.

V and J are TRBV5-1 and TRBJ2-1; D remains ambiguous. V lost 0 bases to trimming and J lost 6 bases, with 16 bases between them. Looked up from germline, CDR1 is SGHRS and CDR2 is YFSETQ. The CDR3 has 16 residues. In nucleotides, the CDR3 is TGCGCCAGCAGCTTGGAGTCGTCAGCAACGGGCAATGAGCAGTTCTTC. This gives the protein CASSLESSATGNEQFF.

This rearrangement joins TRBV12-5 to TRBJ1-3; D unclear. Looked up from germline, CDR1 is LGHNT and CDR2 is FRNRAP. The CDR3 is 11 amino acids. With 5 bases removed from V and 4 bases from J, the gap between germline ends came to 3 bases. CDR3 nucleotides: TGTGCTAGTGGTCCGGGAAACACCATATATTTT. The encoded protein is CASGPGNTIYF.

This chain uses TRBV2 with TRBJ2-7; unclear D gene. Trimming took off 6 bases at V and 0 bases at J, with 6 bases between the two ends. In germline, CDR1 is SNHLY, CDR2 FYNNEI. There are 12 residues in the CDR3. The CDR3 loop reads CASSSSSYEQYV. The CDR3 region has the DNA TGTGCCAGCAGCTCTAGCTCCTACGAGCAGTACGTC.